Below are 19 T cell receptor beta chains sequenced from a single sample in a study of control samples from healthy donors and cancer patients. Repertoires were generated with immunoSEQ multiplex PCR, while TCRdb's copy carries only in-frame clones and drops some. The top ten clones hold about 4% of a sample with approximately 160,000 clones, roughly 93% of them seen once. Sequencing was performed on blood. The receptor source for this set is a woman in her sixties in good health.

The gene calls are TRBV3-1 (or the pseudogene TRBV3-2) and TRBJ2-3; D is tentatively TRBD1 or TRBD2 (5 bases each). The CDR3 runs to 13 residues. V was pared by 9 bases and J by 1 base, with 11 bases between. Germline V gene data show CDR1 as LGHDT and CDR2 as YNNKEL (reference sequence). CDR3 DNA sequence: TGTGCCAGTGGGGGATGGGGCACAGATACGCAGTATTTT. Encoded protein: CASGGWGTDTQYF.

The V gene is TRBV18, the J gene TRBJ2-7; possibly TRBD1 for D (6 bases). CDR1 is KGHSH and CDR2 is LQKENI in the germline V gene. With 4 bases removed from V and 0 bases from J, the gap between germline ends came to 13 bases. The CDR3 is made up of 15 amino acids. CDR3 amino acids: CASSLTGKSSYEQYF. The CDR3 DNA sequence: TGTGCCAGCTCACTGACAGGAAAGAGCTCCTACGAGCAGTACTTC.

The V and J genes are TRBV5-1 and TRBJ2-2, with TRBD2 matching 7 bases. This CDR3 region has 15 residues. The V gene's germline CDR1 is SGHRS and CDR2 YFSETQ. The junction had 5 bases not matched to a gene; V was cut back by 4 bases and J by 2 bases. The CDR3: CASSRSSGNTGELFF. For the CDR3, the DNA is TGCGCCAGCAGCCGATCTAGCGGTAACACCGGGGAGCTGTTTTTT.

The chain links TRBV3-1 (or the pseudogene TRBV3-2) to TRBJ2-1; 11 bases are shared with TRBD2. Germline loops: CDR1 LGHDT, CDR2 YNNKEL (reference sequence). V trimming: 0 bases; J trimming: 7 bases; junction bases outside the gene matches: 11. The length of the CDR3 is 18 residues. The DNA for the CDR3 is TGTGCCAGCAGCCAAGATTTAGCGCTAGCGGGGGGACGGAATGAGCAGTTCTTC. Translation gives CASSQDLALAGGRNEQFF.

The chain is built from TRBV18 and TRBJ2-2; D is perhaps TRBD2 (6 bases). Germline V gene data show CDR1 as KGHSH and CDR2 as LQKENI. Trimming took 3 bases from V and 2 from J, leaving 7 bases between them. CDR3 length: 14 amino acids. In nucleotides, the CDR3 is TGTGCCAGCTCACCTAGCGGTAACACCGGGGAGCTGTTTTTT. Translation: CASSPSGNTGELFF. Full variable domain (missing parts from reference TRBV18 and TRBJ2-2): NAGVMQNPRHLVRRRGQEARLRCSPMKGHSHVYWYRQLPEEGLKFMVYLQKENIIDESGMPKERFSAEFPKEGPSILRIQQVVRGDSAAYFCASSPSGNTGELFFGEGSRLTVL.

The chain combines TRBV13 with TRBJ2-3, with D uncertain. Germline assignment: CDR1 PRHDT and CDR2 FYEKMQ (reference sequence). Trimming removed 5 bases from V and 5 bases from J, with 8 bases in between. This CDR3 spans 12 amino acids. CDR3 sequence (DNA): TGTGCCAGCAGCCGATACAGAGATACGCAGTATTTT. Its translation is CASSRYRDTQYF. The full variable domain, completed using reference TRBV13 and TRBJ2-3, is AAGVIQSPRHLIKEKRETATLKCYPIPRHDTVYWYQQGPGQDPQFLISFYEKMQSDKGSIPDRFSAQQFSDYHSELNMSSLELGDSALYFCASSRYRDTQYFGPGTRLTVL.

The chain joins TRBV19 to TRBJ1-5; D remains ambiguous. The CDR3 spans 18 residues. The V gene lost 2 bases and the J gene lost 1 base, with 18 bases spanning the gap. The V gene's germline CDR1 is LNHDA and CDR2 SQIVND (reference sequence). The CDR3, as DNA: TGTGCCAGTAGTATAAGTCATTTGGAAAGTGAAAGCAATCAGCCCCAGCATTTT. Translation gives CASSISHLESESNQPQHF.

The V and J genes are TRBV3-1 (or the pseudogene TRBV3-2) and TRBJ2-7, with 11 bases fitting TRBD2. V lost 0 bases and J lost 7; bases outside the gene matches: 5. In germline, CDR1 is LGHDT, CDR2 YNNKEL (reference sequence). There are 15 residues in the CDR3. CDR3 DNA: TGTGCCAGCAGCCAAGATACTAGCGGGGGTTGGGAGCAGTACTTC. Encoded protein: CASSQDTSGGWEQYF.

This rearrangement joins TRBV7-6 to TRBJ2-7; the D gene is possibly TRBD2 (6 bases). The CDR3 totals 14 residues. Trimming took off 0 bases at V and 2 bases at J, with 8 bases between the two ends. CDR1 is SGHVS, CDR2 FNYEAQ, per germline. CDR3 DNA sequence: TGTGCCAGCAGCTTAGCGGGGGGAACCTACGAGCAGTACTTC. It specifies CASSLAGGTYEQYF.

In the case of this clone: The same CDR3 arises from other DNA sequences in this sample as well. The chain couples TRBV6-5 to TRBJ1-1; a weak D match, TRBD1 (6 bases). The CDR3 spans 14 residues. Germline V gene data show CDR1 as MNHEY and CDR2 as SVGAGI. V lost 2 bases, J lost 4 bases, and 11 bases lay in between. Here the CDR3 reads CASSYRGGGTEAFF. In nucleotides, the CDR3 is TGTGCCAGCAGTTACAGGGGGGGAGGCACTGAAGCTTTCTTT.

This chain joins TRBV6-2 or TRBV6-3 and TRBJ1-4; D remains ambiguous. Germline assignment: CDR1 MNHEY and CDR2 SVGEGT. CDR3 length equals 11 residues. V was clipped by 2 bases and J by 6 bases, with 1 base between them. CDR3 residues: CASSYDEKLFF. The CDR3 coding sequence is TGTGCCAGCAGTTACGATGAAAAACTGTTTTTT.

The chain couples TRBV7-2 to TRBJ1-2; unclear D gene. Germline V gene lookup returns CDR1 SGHTA and CDR2 FQGNSA. Trimming cost V 4 bases and J 4 bases, with 10 bases left between them. The CDR3 is 13 residues long. CDR3 region: CASSSEGRYGYTF. The CDR3, as DNA: TGTGCCAGCAGCTCCGAAGGACGCTATGGCTACACCTTC.

The chain is built from TRBV24-1 and TRBJ2-2, with D possibly TRBD1 on 6 matching bases. This CDR3 is 16 amino acids long. Germline CDR1 and CDR2: KGHDR and SFDVKD. Trimming pared 3 bases from V and 4 bases from J, leaving 14 bases between. CDR3 nucleotide sequence: TGTGCCACCAGTGATCCTGGGGCAGGGGCCACCGGGGAGCTGTTTTTT. Its translation is CATSDPGAGATGELFF.

This chain uses TRBV7-9 with TRBJ1-4; D is unclear. Trimming took 3 bases from V and 3 from J, leaving 14 bases between them. The CDR3 loop spans 16 amino acids. Germline V gives CDR1 SEHNR, CDR2 FQNEAQ (reference sequence). The CDR3 protein is CASSFLPGVANEKLFF. CDR3 sequence (DNA): TGTGCCAGCAGCTTTCTCCCGGGTGTGGCTAATGAAAAACTGTTTTTT.

The chain combines TRBV6-5 with TRBJ1-3; D gene ambiguous. CDR1 MNHEY and CDR2 SVGAGI come from the germline V gene. CDR3 length: 13 amino acids. V dropped 3 bases and J dropped 4 bases, with 7 bases sitting between them. CDR3 loop: CASSYLGGNTIYF. The CDR3 DNA reads TGTGCCAGCAGTTATTTGGGGGGAAACACCATATATTTT.

The chain joins TRBV6-5 to TRBJ2-7, with no clear D. V lost 9 bases and J lost 5, with 11 bases in between. The V gene's germline CDR1 is MNHEY and CDR2 SVGAGI. CDR3 size: 11 residues. CDR3 DNA sequence: TGTGCCAGTCGGTCAAGCCACGAGCAGTACTTC. It codes for CASRSSHEQYF.

The rearrangement joins TRBV10-3 to TRBJ1-2; 10 positions match TRBD1. Trimming removed 6 bases from V and 5 bases from J; junction bases left unmatched: 9. Germline CDR1 is ENHRY and CDR2 is SYGVKD. CDR3 length: 15 residues. The CDR3 DNA sequence: TGTGCCATCAGGGGAAGACAGGGGGCGGAATATGGCTACACCTTC. Translation: CAIRGRQGAEYGYTF.

The chain carries TRBV4-3 and TRBJ1-2; 9 bases fit TRBD1. The germline V gene encodes CDR1 LGHNA and CDR2 YSLEER. CDR3 length equals 15 residues. After removal of 0 bases from V and 5 bases from J, the junction contained 4 bases not matched to a gene. For the CDR3, the DNA is TGCGCCAGCAGCCAAGAATGGGGGACAGGGTATGGCTACACCTTC. Encoded protein: CASSQEWGTGYGYTF.

The chain links TRBV4-3 to TRBJ1-1; D is undetermined. CDR1 and CDR2 (germline): LGHNA, YSLEER. The CDR3 has 15 amino acids. V lost 1 base and J 4 bases, leaving 13 bases between the germline ends. The CDR3 region is CASSQGKRGFTEAFF. DNA for the CDR3: TGCGCCAGCAGCCAAGGGAAGAGAGGGTTCACTGAAGCTTTCTTT.